These T cell receptor beta chains were read from a single sample in a study of blood T cell repertoires in COVID-19. Profiled with immunoSEQ multiplex PCR; TCRdb holds only in-frame clones, not every one. The sample yields roughly 280,000 clones, around 87% seen once. Material for sequencing was peripheral blood. These receptors came from a woman in her forties or fifties who had recovered from COVID-19. The CDR3 runs from the conserved cysteine through the conserved F or W. Each record gives: J gene, V gene, clone size, D gene, CDR3 protein, CDR3 DNA. The D gene is left open where the match is weak. Not every row has a clone size; where given, it reads once, few, many or a size class.

>TRBJ1-2|TRBV28|once|.
CASSPEAWGYTF
TGTGCCAGCAGTCCTGAGGCTTGGGGCTACACCTTC
>TRBJ2-3|TRBV7-2|.|TRBD1
CASSLSGGGIDTQYF
TGTGCCAGCAGCTTATCAGGGGGTGGTATAGATACGCAGTATTTT
>TRBJ2-1|TRBV11-2|.|.
CASSLAVRDQFF
TGTGCCAGCAGCTTAGCCGTCCGGGATCAGTTCTTC
>TRBJ2-5|TRBV7-2|.|TRBD2
CASSFSLAGETQYF
TGTGCCAGCAGCTTCAGCCTAGCGGGGGAGACCCAGTACTTC
>TRBJ2-7|TRBV5-1|.|.
CASSRPGVEESYEQYF
TGCGCCAGCAGCCGACCCGGGGTTGAGGAGTCCTACGAGCAGTACTTC
>TRBJ1-1|TRBV7-2|.|TRBD1
CASSLRTGRDTEAFF
TGTGCCAGCAGCCTACGGACAGGGAGAGACACTGAAGCTTTCTTT
>TRBJ2-3|TRBV30|.|.
CAWSRGTRTDTQYF
TGTGCCTGGAGCCGGGGGACCCGCACAGATACGCAGTATTTT
>TRBJ2-7|TRBV28|.|TRBD2
CASGGRSGTPRTSGNYEQYF
TGTGCCAGCGGAGGGCGGTCAGGGACTCCTAGGACTAGCGGAAACTACGAGCAGTACTTC
>TRBJ2-4|TRBV28|.|TRBD2
CASSSPGLADIQYF
TGTGCCAGCAGTTCCCCAGGACTAGCGGACATTCAGTACTTC
>TRBJ1-5|TRBV7-2|.|TRBD1
CASSLGRTGLGQPQHF
TGTGCCAGCAGCTTAGGTCGGACAGGGTTAGGTCAGCCCCAGCATTTT
>TRBJ1-1|TRBV28|.|.
CASRALVEAFF
TGTGCCAGCAGAGCTCTGGTTGAAGCTTTCTTT
>TRBJ2-7|TRBV30|.|.
CAWSVLYEQYF
TGTGCCTGGAGTGTCCTCTACGAGCAGTACTTC
>TRBJ2-1|TRBV7-3|once|TRBD2
CASSLIRGGRVEQFF
TGTGCCAGCAGCTTAATCCGGGGGGGCCGGGTTGAGCAGTTCTTC
>TRBJ1-4|TRBV7-9|.|.
CASSLPGAGPNEKLFF
TGTGCCAGCAGCTTACCTGGGGCAGGGCCTAATGAAAAACTGTTTTTT
>TRBJ2-7|TRBV5-4|.|TRBD1
CASSPSRDRVIYEQYF
TGTGCCAGCAGCCCCTCCCGCGACAGGGTAATCTACGAGCAGTACTTC
>TRBJ1-6|TRBV6-1|.|.
CASSDGTRILSPLHF
TGTGCCAGCAGTGACGGGACACGAATTCTTTCACCCCTCCACTTT
>TRBJ2-5|TRBV5-1|.|.
CASSLQQIQETQYF
TGCGCCAGCAGCTTACAACAAATCCAAGAGACCCAGTACTTC
>TRBJ2-7|TRBV18|once|.
CASSPTGNYEQYF
TGTGCCAGCTCACCCACAGGGAACTACGAGCAGTACTTC
>TRBJ2-3|TRBV6-2/TRBV6-3|.|.
CASSYARGLNTDTQYF
TGTGCCAGCAGTTACGCGAGGGGACTGAACACAGATACGCAGTATTTT
>TRBJ2-3|TRBV28|.|TRBD2
CASMLAGGTDTQYF
TGTGCCAGCATGCTAGCGGGAGGAACAGATACGCAGTATTTT
>TRBJ1-2|TRBV7-9|.|TRBD1
CASSRSGQAAYGYTF
TGTGCCAGCAGCCGGAGCGGACAGGCAGCCTATGGCTACACCTTC
>TRBJ2-5|TRBV4-3|.|.
CASSQTSGTQYF
TGCGCCAGCAGCCAAACGAGCGGGACCCAGTACTTC
>TRBJ2-7|TRBV28|.|TRBD2
CASSSNTGGGYEQYF
TGTGCCAGCAGTTCAAACACGGGAGGAGGCTACGAGCAGTACTTC
>TRBJ2-5|TRBV5-1|few|.
CASSAQGPGETQYF
TGCGCCAGCAGCGCGCAGGGGCCCGGAGAGACCCAGTACTTC
>TRBJ2-5|TRBV15|.|.
CATSRAWGGPKETQYF
TGTGCCACCAGCAGAGCCTGGGGGGGGCCCAAAGAGACCCAGTACTTC
>TRBJ1-1|TRBV6-2/TRBV6-3|.|TRBD1
CASSYDRVPLGGTEAFF
TGTGCCAGCAGTTACGACAGGGTACCCCTTGGGGGCACTGAAGCTTTCTTT
>TRBJ2-7|TRBV3-1/TRBV3-2|.|.
CASSQRTNPYEQYF
TGTGCCAGCAGCCAAAGGACTAACCCCTACGAGCAGTACTTC
>TRBJ2-7|TRBV6-6|once|.
CASQQGSLSDEQYF
TGTGCCAGCCAGCAGGGCAGTTTAAGTGACGAGCAGTACTTC
>TRBJ1-4|TRBV7-9|.|.
CASSSHGGSEKLFF
TGTGCCAGCAGCTCCCACGGGGGGAGTGAAAAACTGTTTTTT
>TRBJ1-3|TRBV9|.|.
CASTPHVGPGNTIYF
TGTGCCAGCACCCCTCACGTTGGCCCTGGAAACACCATATATTTT
>TRBJ1-6|TRBV9|.|.
CASSPRGGNGSPLHF
TGTGCCAGCAGCCCCAGAGGGGGTAACGGTTCACCCCTCCACTTT
>TRBJ1-2|TRBV3-1/TRBV3-2|.|TRBD1
CASSHGGQTSSYGYTF
TGTGCCAGCAGCCACGGGGGACAGACAAGCTCTTATGGCTACACCTTC
>TRBJ2-6|TRBV5-1|.|.
CASRKWSSGANVLTF
TGCGCCAGCAGAAAGTGGAGTTCTGGGGCCAACGTCCTGACTTTC
>TRBJ2-5|TRBV5-1|.|TRBD2
CASSWMGLDRETQYF
TGCGCCAGCAGCTGGATGGGACTAGATAGGGAGACCCAGTACTTC
>TRBJ1-2|TRBV6-5|.|TRBD1
CASRTGTGGRGYTF
TGTGCCAGCCGGACCGGGACAGGGGGCCGGGGCTACACCTTC
>TRBJ2-1|TRBV7-2|.|TRBD1
CASSLGGQSYNEQFF
TGTGCCAGCAGCTTAGGGGGACAGAGCTACAATGAGCAGTTCTTC
>TRBJ1-2|TRBV21-1|.|.
CASSNCRDGYTF
TGTGCCAGCAGCAATTGCAGGGATGGCTACACCTTC